This T cell receptor (beta chain) was identified during a study of T cells in Graves' hyperthyroidism and ophthalmopathy. RNA transcripts gave rise to amplified TCR beta CDR3 regions. Using the HTBI primer set, a first-round RT-PCR was run on the TCR CDR3. MiXCR, applied by TCRdb to the multiplex PCR reads, yields one record per CDR3 protein. Of some 550,000 distinct CDR3 sequences listed, less than 25% are singletons. The CDR3 consists of 12 residues. Germline V gene data show CDR1 as SGHAT and CDR2 as FQNNGV. Trimming took off 5 bases at V and 3 bases at J, with 8 bases between the two ends. No ophthalmopathy progression within 18 months constituted stable Graves' hyperthyroidism. The study's findings and limits: Ophthalmopathy was identified by the model a median around 6 months ahead of onset. Most thyroid clonotypes that were expanded above 0.001 also turned up in blood. Patients with ophthalmopathy were separated from those with stable hyperthyroidism by a 13 V-J model.

This clonotype was detected ten times or more. Its cognate antigen is unknown. This chain links TRBV11-2 with TRBJ2-7; D uncertain. Sample: blood. The receptor comes from a man between 18 and 29 years old with Graves' hyperthyroidism. This chain's CDR3 is CASSPVLYEQYF. Here the CDR3 DNA reads TGTGCCAGCAGCCCAGTACTCTACGAGCAGTACTTC.